This entry is about one T cell receptor beta chain. Its cognate antigen is unknown. The data stem from a study of blood T cells in healthy people across ages. The study, taken as a whole, reports: Lack of knowledge of donor CMV status possibly confounded expanded clonotype changes.

Sample-barcoded 5' priming and a J-beta primer mix drove a second PCR of 7 to 11 cycles. At least 2.5 million CDR3-containing paired-end reads were obtained per sample. TCRdb processed the 5' RACE reads anew with MiXCR; each CDR3 protein has one entry. The profile covers around 970,000 distinct CDR3 sequences, with approximately 50% appearing a single time and roughly 23% taken by the ten largest. Caucasian, healthy and from Russia, the donors were aged between 6 and 90. The authors extracted at least 5.5 micrograms of total RNA per sample. The receptor's source is a woman aged 55-70 years in good health. Specimen: blood.

This chain's CDR3 is CASNLPHSYNEQYF. The CDR3 nucleotides read TGTGCCAGCAACCTACCCCACAGTTACAATGAGCAGTACTTC. The chain joins TRBV7-4 to TRBJ2-5, with D unresolved. Germline V gene data show CDR1 as SGHVT and CDR2 as SQSDAQ. V lost 7 bases and J lost 11, with 23 bases in between. The CDR3 contains 14 residues.